Listed below are T cell receptor beta chains from one sample, sequenced in a study of shared clonotypes between healthy human individuals. The protocol was immunoSEQ multiplex PCR, while the TCRdb copy is restricted to in-frame clones and leaves out a portion. Here the sample spans about 2.2 million clones, approximately 92% being singletons. The sequencing input was naive CD8+ T cells from PBMCs. The source of these receptors is a man younger than 35 in good health. Some clones in this sample may be carry-over from other donors' samples. Each CDR3 is given with its conserved first and last residue. The D gene is left open where the match is weak. Not all rows give a size; the values are once, few, many and, for expanded clones, a class.

v_gene: TRBV18
d_gene: TRBD1
j_gene: TRBJ2-7
abundance: NA
CDR3aa: CASSPREQGALLLEQYF
CDR3nt: TGTGCCAGCTCACCGAGAGAACAGGGGGCACTTCTTCTCGAGCAGTACTTC

v_gene: TRBV9
d_gene: NA
j_gene: TRBJ1-2
abundance: NA
CDR3aa: CASSLQGTAYGYTF
CDR3nt: TGTGCCAGCAGCTTACAGGGTACGGCCTATGGCTACACCTTC

v_gene: TRBV4-2
d_gene: TRBD1
j_gene: TRBJ2-7
abundance: once
CDR3aa: CASSVPGTGSYEQYF
CDR3nt: TGTGCCAGCAGCGTTCCCGGGACAGGGTCCTACGAGCAGTACTTC

v_gene: TRBV10-3
d_gene: NA
j_gene: TRBJ2-7
abundance: NA
CDR3aa: CAISESAVSSEQYF
CDR3nt: TGTGCCATCAGTGAGTCGGCAGTTTCTTCCGAGCAGTACTTC

v_gene: TRBV19
d_gene: TRBD2
j_gene: TRBJ2-7
abundance: NA
CDR3aa: CASSRLGGREAIYEQYF
CDR3nt: TGTGCCAGTAGTCGGCTTGGCGGGAGGGAGGCGATTTACGAGCAGTACTTC

v_gene: TRBV7-6
d_gene: TRBD1
j_gene: TRBJ1-1
abundance: NA
CDR3aa: CASSPRTGGMKDTEAFF
CDR3nt: TGTGCCAGCAGCCCGAGGACAGGCGGGATGAAGGACACTGAAGCTTTCTTT

v_gene: TRBV19
d_gene: NA
j_gene: TRBJ1-1
abundance: NA
CDR3aa: CASKGRGYLSEAFF
CDR3nt: TGTGCCAGTAAGGGCAGGGGTTATCTTTCTGAAGCTTTCTTT

v_gene: TRBV7-6
d_gene: TRBD1
j_gene: TRBJ2-7
abundance: NA
CDR3aa: CASSVQGQPPPTEQYF
CDR3nt: TGTGCCAGCAGCGTTCAGGGACAGCCACCTCCGACCGAGCAGTACTTC

v_gene: TRBV4-3
d_gene: NA
j_gene: TRBJ2-1
abundance: NA
CDR3aa: CASSRGLTDEQFF
CDR3nt: TGCGCCAGCAGCCGGGGACTTACGGACGAGCAGTTCTTC

v_gene: TRBV28
d_gene: NA
j_gene: TRBJ1-2
abundance: NA
CDR3aa: CASSLDSDSNYGYTF
CDR3nt: TGTGCCAGCAGTTTAGACAGCGACTCTAACTATGGCTACACCTTC

v_gene: TRBV6-1
d_gene: NA
j_gene: TRBJ2-4
abundance: NA
CDR3aa: CASSEWGEIAKNIQYF
CDR3nt: TGTGCCAGCAGTGAATGGGGGGAAATAGCCAAAAACATTCAGTACTTC

v_gene: TRBV10-1
d_gene: NA
j_gene: TRBJ2-7
abundance: NA
CDR3aa: CASSESRPGLNYEQYF
CDR3nt: TGCGCCAGCAGTGAGTCCCGACCGGGACTCAACTACGAGCAGTACTTC

v_gene: TRBV28
d_gene: NA
j_gene: TRBJ2-2
abundance: NA
CDR3aa: CASVGRRGGETGELFF
CDR3nt: TGTGCCAGCGTGGGCCGTAGGGGCGGAGAGACCGGGGAGCTGTTTTTT

v_gene: TRBV6-5
d_gene: NA
j_gene: TRBJ2-1
abundance: NA
CDR3aa: CASSYSGYEQFF
CDR3nt: TGTGCCAGCAGTTATTCTGGGTATGAGCAGTTCTTC

v_gene: TRBV11-2
d_gene: NA
j_gene: TRBJ2-7
abundance: once
CDR3aa: CASSSPDSTYEQYF
CDR3nt: TGTGCCAGCAGCTCCCCGGACTCTACATACGAGCAGTACTTC

v_gene: TRBV27
d_gene: TRBD1
j_gene: TRBJ1-5
abundance: few
CDR3aa: CASSTNRGRRSNQPQHF
CDR3nt: TGTGCCAGCAGTACCAACAGGGGGCGGCGGAGCAATCAGCCCCAGCATTTT

v_gene: TRBV6-5
d_gene: TRBD1
j_gene: TRBJ1-2
abundance: NA
CDR3aa: CASSYSMGQGPYGYTF
CDR3nt: TGTGCCAGCAGTTACTCGATGGGACAGGGTCCTTATGGCTACACCTTC

v_gene: TRBV30
d_gene: NA
j_gene: TRBJ1-2
abundance: NA
CDR3aa: CAWSVRGYGYTF
CDR3nt: TGTGCCTGGAGTGTAAGGGGGTATGGCTACACCTTC

v_gene: TRBV6-5
d_gene: NA
j_gene: TRBJ1-4
abundance: NA
CDR3aa: CASSYSARANEKLFF
CDR3nt: TGTGCCAGCAGTTACTCGGCCAGGGCCAATGAAAAACTGTTTTTT

v_gene: TRBV27
d_gene: NA
j_gene: TRBJ2-5
abundance: NA
CDR3aa: CASSLLGGETQYF
CDR3nt: TGTGCCAGCAGTTTACTTGGGGGAGAGACCCAGTACTTC

v_gene: TRBV6-5
d_gene: NA
j_gene: TRBJ2-7
abundance: NA
CDR3aa: CASSDRAFMYEQYF
CDR3nt: TGTGCCAGCAGCGACCGCGCCTTTATGTACGAGCAGTACTTC

v_gene: TRBV28
d_gene: NA
j_gene: TRBJ1-2
abundance: NA
CDR3aa: CASSPDRDYGYTF
CDR3nt: TGTGCCAGCAGTCCAGACAGAGACTATGGCTACACCTTC

v_gene: TRBV2
d_gene: NA
j_gene: TRBJ2-7
abundance: NA
CDR3aa: CASHGRGGTLYEQYF
CDR3nt: TGTGCCAGCCATGGACGGGGAGGAACCCTTTACGAGCAGTACTTC

v_gene: TRBV27
d_gene: TRBD1
j_gene: TRBJ2-7
abundance: NA
CDR3aa: CASSLETGETYEQYF
CDR3nt: TGTGCCAGCAGTTTAGAGACAGGGGAAACCTACGAGCAGTACTTC

v_gene: TRBV9
d_gene: NA
j_gene: TRBJ2-1
abundance: once
CDR3aa: CASSVGGSLEQFF
CDR3nt: TGTGCCAGCAGCGTAGGGGGATCGCTTGAGCAGTTCTTC

v_gene: TRBV27
d_gene: TRBD2
j_gene: TRBJ2-1
abundance: NA
CDR3aa: CASRGLAYNEQFF
CDR3nt: TGTGCCAGCAGGGGACTAGCCTACAATGAGCAGTTCTTC

v_gene: TRBV7-9
d_gene: NA
j_gene: TRBJ1-5
abundance: NA
CDR3aa: CASSSGDILGNQPQHF
CDR3nt: TGTGCCAGCAGCTCAGGGGACATACTGGGCAATCAGCCCCAGCATTTT

v_gene: TRBV25-1
d_gene: TRBD2
j_gene: TRBJ2-1
abundance: NA
CDR3aa: CASSDGLAGNEQFF
CDR3nt: TGTGCCAGCAGTGATGGTCTAGCGGGGAATGAGCAGTTCTTC

v_gene: TRBV7-8
d_gene: NA
j_gene: TRBJ2-1
abundance: NA
CDR3aa: CASRPRAYNEQFF
CDR3nt: TGTGCCAGCAGACCCCGGGCGTACAATGAGCAGTTCTTC

v_gene: TRBV19
d_gene: NA
j_gene: TRBJ1-3
abundance: once
CDR3aa: CASSMGPMASGNTIYF
CDR3nt: TGTGCCAGTAGTATGGGTCCGATGGCTTCGGGAAACACCATATATTTT

v_gene: TRBV5-1
d_gene: NA
j_gene: TRBJ2-7
abundance: NA
CDR3aa: CASSLDRISYEQYF
CDR3nt: TGCGCCAGCAGCTTGGACAGGATCTCCTACGAGCAGTACTTC

v_gene: TRBV19
d_gene: NA
j_gene: TRBJ1-1
abundance: NA
CDR3aa: CASSIDLVQGEAFF
CDR3nt: TGTGCCAGTAGTATAGATCTTGTGCAGGGTGAAGCTTTCTTT

v_gene: TRBV4-1
d_gene: TRBD2
j_gene: TRBJ2-3
abundance: NA
CDR3aa: CASSQVWREGPDTQYF
CDR3nt: TGCGCCAGCAGCCAAGTATGGCGGGAGGGCCCAGATACGCAGTATTTT

v_gene: TRBV7-9
d_gene: NA
j_gene: TRBJ2-1
abundance: NA
CDR3aa: CASSLPGLLNEQFF
CDR3nt: TGTGCCAGCAGTCTTCCGGGACTCCTGAATGAGCAGTTCTTC

v_gene: TRBV4-1
d_gene: TRBD2
j_gene: TRBJ2-7
abundance: NA
CDR3aa: CASSQRTSGSEQYF
CDR3nt: TGCGCCAGCAGCCAGCGGACTAGCGGGAGCGAGCAGTACTTC

v_gene: TRBV7-2
d_gene: NA
j_gene: TRBJ2-7
abundance: NA
CDR3aa: CASSSKYEQYF
CDR3nt: TGTGCCAGCAGCTCAAAGTACGAGCAGTACTTC

v_gene: TRBV27
d_gene: NA
j_gene: TRBJ2-7
abundance: NA
CDR3aa: CASSLRSMGEQYF
CDR3nt: TGTGCCAGCAGTTTACGTTCTATGGGCGAGCAGTACTTC

v_gene: TRBV30
d_gene: NA
j_gene: TRBJ2-7
abundance: NA
CDR3aa: CAWRGPYEQYF
CDR3nt: TGTGCCTGGAGAGGCCCCTACGAGCAGTACTTC

v_gene: TRBV5-1
d_gene: NA
j_gene: TRBJ2-2
abundance: NA
CDR3aa: CASSPGSTGELFF
CDR3nt: TGCGCCAGCAGCCCTGGATCCACCGGGGAGCTGTTTTTT

v_gene: TRBV5-1
d_gene: NA
j_gene: TRBJ2-7
abundance: NA
CDR3aa: CASSWITGRLDEQYF
CDR3nt: TGCGCCAGCAGCTGGATAACAGGCCGTTTGGACGAGCAGTACTTC

v_gene: TRBV28
d_gene: NA
j_gene: TRBJ2-7
abundance: NA
CDR3aa: CASSLLGQVRESHEQYF
CDR3nt: TGTGCCAGCAGTTTACTTGGCCAGGTTCGGGAGTCCCACGAGCAGTACTTC

v_gene: TRBV7-9
d_gene: TRBD2
j_gene: TRBJ2-7
abundance: NA
CDR3aa: CASRGTNFYEQYF
CDR3nt: TGTGCCAGCAGGGGGACTAACTTTTACGAGCAGTACTTC

v_gene: TRBV28
d_gene: TRBD2
j_gene: TRBJ2-1
abundance: NA
CDR3aa: CASSPPLGAGVSNEQFF
CDR3nt: TGTGCCAGCAGTCCCCCTTTGGGAGCGGGAGTTAGTAATGAGCAGTTCTTC